This T cell receptor (beta chain) was sequenced for a study of T cell responses to AZD1222 COVID-19 vaccine listed by TCRdb under 2021. Some background on the complete study: TCR sequencing covered some 250 trial participants: roughly 200 given two doses of AZD1222 and about 26 given two doses of MenACWY control vaccine. Enrollment into the trials was organized by age into subgroups of 18-55, 56-69 and 70-plus years, and those subgroups contained roughly 140, 27 and 60 TCR-sequenced participants, respectively.

The investigation overall reported the following: Participants were mostly white British, with more females than males. The authors suggested clonal diversity may have been underestimated. No day 14 peak-response samples were available, so repertoires were characterized only after the peak T cell response. Vaccine-associated CD4 TCRs spanned the whole spike protein, with dominant responses in regions 160-218 and 743-854. Spike-specific TCR breadth and depth rose significantly after two AZD1222 doses compared with day 0 and with MenACWY recipients. Conclusions about previously exposed vaccinees are limited because only five to seven AZD1222 recipients were SARS-CoV-2 seropositive at baseline. In the small 56-69-year group, the increase in depth fell short of significance, most likely because of low power. Reportedly, almost half of the unique spike-specific TCRs recognized epitopes lying outside the regions that are mutated in the B.1.351 and B.1.1.7 variants.

The CDR3 regions of human TCRbeta chains were analyzed by immunosequencing. Processing in the source paper ran as follows. TCRs in the repertoires were compared against a reference library of SARS-CoV-2-specific TCRs that had been generated with the MIRA antigen-specificity platform. Breadth meant the fraction of unique TCRs that were SARS-CoV-2-associated, whereas depth meant the fraction of total T cells that were SARS-CoV-2-associated. Using the MIRA data, every spike-specific TCR was mapped to the spike region that the TCR reacted to and assigned to either a CD4 or a CD8 class. Log10-transformed breadth and depth values were compared by one-way ANOVA with Sidak's multiple comparisons tests. TCRdb stores this immuneACCESS table with in-frame sequences only. Part of the clones is absent; in the studies checked, under half of the shortfall reflects unresolved V genes, and no reason is known for the rest. V and J calls plus clone size are reproduced from that table; the DNA served to infer D and trimming. The sample table shows tens of thousands of clones, and 88% are seen once. 6.5% to 8.5% of the sample is held by the ten biggest clonotypes.

This clone came up once. The antigen it recognizes is unknown. Base-call qualities are not available, and no considerably larger clone is one nucleotide away. CDR1 and CDR2 are drawn from the germline V gene (reference sequence): LNHDA, SQIVND. From its cysteine to its phenylalanine, the CDR3 spans 17 amino acids. Here the CDR3 DNA is all that survives: 51 bases in frame from base 1. The junction shows trimming of 6 bases on V and 3 bases on J, plus 21 bases between the germline ends. Read against the paper, the sample's time point label means: about 28 days (+/-7) after the second vaccine dose. AZD1222 recipients whose second dose came at about 4 weeks and those whose second dose came at about 12 weeks were combined into one group, since spike-specific TCR depth and breadth did not differ between the two schedules. Vaccinee samples were obtained from the UK trials COV001 and COV002, which included a single-blind randomized controlled phase 2/3 trial of AZD1222 (ChAdOx1 nCoV-19) in healthy adults. For TCRbeta chain sequencing, PBMC samples from trial participants were taken at day 0 and at day 28 after the second dose.

This sample comprised peripheral blood, obtained 28 days after the second AZD1222 dose. This receptor was obtained from an adult who received the AZD1222 COVID-19 vaccine. The V gene is TRBV19 and the J gene is TRBJ1-5; the D gene is unclear. The encoded CDR3 is CASSVDNGALPNQPQHF. The nucleotide sequence reads TGTGCCAGTAGCGTAGACAACGGAGCCCTCCCCAATCAGCCCCAGCATTTT.